One and the same sample provided the 4 T cell receptor beta chains below, sequenced in a study of blood T cell repertoires in COVID-19. Clones were sequenced by immunoSEQ multiplex PCR, and TCRdb holds only the in-frame ones, with some missing. The sample yields a few hundred thousand clones, approximately 81% seen once. Sequencing used peripheral blood. These receptors all stem from a woman between 18 and 29 years old with acute or convalescent COVID-19.

The V and J genes are TRBV5-1 and TRBJ1-2; TRBD1 is a possible D gene (5 bases). The ends were cut back, 2 bases at V and 2 bases at J, with 10 bases in the middle. Germline lookup yields CDR1 SGHRS and CDR2 YFSETQ. The CDR3 totals 14 residues. The CDR3 nucleotides are TGCGCCAGCAGCTTCGCAGGGCCCAACTATGGCTACACCTTC. This sequence encodes CASSFAGPNYGYTF.

The gene calls are TRBV19 and TRBJ2-7, with TRBD2 matching 15 bases. The V gene's germline CDR1 is LNHDA and CDR2 SQIVND (reference sequence). The CDR3 spans 16 residues. V lost 6 bases to trimming and J lost 4 bases; unmatched junction nucleotides: 7. CDR3 DNA sequence: TGTGCCAGTAGCCTGGGACTAGCGGGAGGCTCGTACGAGCAGTACTTC. Protein: CASSLGLAGGSYEQYF.

The V gene is TRBV4-3, the J gene TRBJ2-1; 8 bases fit TRBD2. Trimming removed 0 bases from V and 5 bases from J; junction bases left unmatched: 9. Germline V gene lookup returns CDR1 LGHNA and CDR2 YSLEER. This CDR3 region has 17 residues. CDR3 sequence: CASSQDPISGTNNEQFF. Written as DNA, the CDR3 is TGCGCCAGCAGCCAAGACCCCATTAGCGGGACCAACAATGAGCAGTTCTTC.

The chain carries TRBV19 and TRBJ1-2, with 9 positions matching TRBD1. The V and J ends lost 5 bases and 2 bases, in that order; junction bases with no gene match: 6. The CDR3 spans 15 residues. Per the germline V gene, CDR1 is LNHDA and CDR2 is SQIVND (reference sequence). In DNA, the CDR3 is TGTGCCAGTAGTCCAGGGACAGGGAGAAACTATGGCTACACCTTC. Residues: CASSPGTGRNYGYTF.